Described below is a single TCR beta chain sequence and its context. This specimen comes from a study of control samples from healthy donors and cancer patients. The CDR3 loop spans 15 amino acids. CDR1 LGHNA and CDR2 YNFKEQ come from the germline V gene. V dropped 1 base and J dropped 3 bases, with 9 bases sitting between them. Data came from immunoSEQ multiplex PCR; TCRdb stores just in-frame clones and leaves some out. The data show approximately 69,000 clones, around nine tenths seen once. Sequencing was carried out using PBMCs. The V gene is TRBV4-2, the J gene TRBJ1-4; D gene uncertain. This receptor was identified in a man aged 55 to 69 with colorectal cancer. This chain's CDR3 is CASSQGEASNEKLFF. Written as DNA, the CDR3 is TGTGCCAGCAGCCAAGGGGAAGCCTCTAATGAAAAACTGTTTTTT.